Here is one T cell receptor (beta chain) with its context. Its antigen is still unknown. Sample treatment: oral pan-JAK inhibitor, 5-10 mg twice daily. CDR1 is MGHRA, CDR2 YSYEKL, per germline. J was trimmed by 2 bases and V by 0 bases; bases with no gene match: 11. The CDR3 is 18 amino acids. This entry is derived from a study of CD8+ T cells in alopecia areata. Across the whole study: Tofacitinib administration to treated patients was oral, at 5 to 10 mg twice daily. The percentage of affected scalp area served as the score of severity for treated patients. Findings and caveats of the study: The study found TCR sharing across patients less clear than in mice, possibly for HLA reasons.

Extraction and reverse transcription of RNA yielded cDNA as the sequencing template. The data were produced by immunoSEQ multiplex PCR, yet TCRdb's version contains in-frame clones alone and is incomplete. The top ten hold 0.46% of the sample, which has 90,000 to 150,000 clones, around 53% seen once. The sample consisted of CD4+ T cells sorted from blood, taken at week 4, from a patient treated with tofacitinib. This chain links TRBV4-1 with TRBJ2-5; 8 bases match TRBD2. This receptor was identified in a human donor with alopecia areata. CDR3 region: CASSQDLVTSGGQETQYF. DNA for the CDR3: TGCGCCAGCAGCCAAGATCTCGTCACCAGCGGGGGACAAGAGACCCAGTACTTC.